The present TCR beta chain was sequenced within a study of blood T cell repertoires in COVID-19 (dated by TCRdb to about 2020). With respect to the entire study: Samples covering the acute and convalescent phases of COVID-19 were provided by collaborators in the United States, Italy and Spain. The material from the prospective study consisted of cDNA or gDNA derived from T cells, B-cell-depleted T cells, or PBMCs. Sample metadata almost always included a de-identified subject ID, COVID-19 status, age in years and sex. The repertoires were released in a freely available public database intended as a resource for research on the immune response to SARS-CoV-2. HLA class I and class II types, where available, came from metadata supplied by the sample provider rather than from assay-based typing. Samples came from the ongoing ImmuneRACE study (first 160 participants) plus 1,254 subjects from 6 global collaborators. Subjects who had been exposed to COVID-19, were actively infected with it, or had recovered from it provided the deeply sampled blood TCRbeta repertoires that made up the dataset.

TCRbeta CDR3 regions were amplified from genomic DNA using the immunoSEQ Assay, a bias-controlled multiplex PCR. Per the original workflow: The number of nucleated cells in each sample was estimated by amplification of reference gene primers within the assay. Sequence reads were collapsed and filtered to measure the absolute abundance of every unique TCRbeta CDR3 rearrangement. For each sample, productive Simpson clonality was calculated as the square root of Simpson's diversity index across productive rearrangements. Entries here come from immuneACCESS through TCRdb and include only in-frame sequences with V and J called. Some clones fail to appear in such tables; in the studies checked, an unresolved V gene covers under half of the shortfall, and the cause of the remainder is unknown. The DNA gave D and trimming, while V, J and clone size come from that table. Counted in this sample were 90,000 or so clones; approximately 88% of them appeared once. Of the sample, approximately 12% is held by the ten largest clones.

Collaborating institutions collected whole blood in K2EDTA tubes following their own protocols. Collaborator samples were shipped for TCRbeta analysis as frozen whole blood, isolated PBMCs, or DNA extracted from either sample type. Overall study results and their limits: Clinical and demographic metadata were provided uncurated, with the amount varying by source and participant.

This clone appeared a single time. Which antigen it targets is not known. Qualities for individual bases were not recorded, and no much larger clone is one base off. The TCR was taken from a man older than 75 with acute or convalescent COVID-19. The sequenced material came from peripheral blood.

The CDR3 amino acid sequence is: CASSFTLGAEPQHF. The sequenced DNA: TGTGCCAGCAGCTTTACTTTGGGGGCAGAGCCCCAGCATTTT. This chain joins TRBV7-2 to TRBJ1-5, with TRBD1 as a weak D call on 6 bases. The CDR3 starts with the cysteine, ends with the phenylalanine, and has 14 residues. Of the read, only the CDR3 DNA is kept; its 42 bases are in frame from base 1. Deletion took 3 bases off V and 8 bases off J, with a span of 14 bases between the germline ends. CDR1 and CDR2 (SGHTA, FQGNSA) derive from the germline V gene.